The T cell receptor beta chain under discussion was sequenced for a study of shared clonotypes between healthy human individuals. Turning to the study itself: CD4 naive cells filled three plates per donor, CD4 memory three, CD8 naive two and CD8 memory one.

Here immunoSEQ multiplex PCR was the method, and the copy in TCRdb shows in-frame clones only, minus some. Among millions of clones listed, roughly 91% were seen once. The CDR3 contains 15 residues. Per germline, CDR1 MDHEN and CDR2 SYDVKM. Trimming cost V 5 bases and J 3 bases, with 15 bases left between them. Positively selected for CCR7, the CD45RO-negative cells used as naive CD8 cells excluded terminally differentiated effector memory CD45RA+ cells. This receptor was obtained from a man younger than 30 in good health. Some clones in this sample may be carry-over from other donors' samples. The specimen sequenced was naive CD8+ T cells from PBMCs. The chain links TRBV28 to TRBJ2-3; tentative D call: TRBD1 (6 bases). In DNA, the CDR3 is TGTGCCAGCAGTCCGCAGGGGTCTCTTACAGATACGCAGTATTTT. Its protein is CASSPQGSLTDTQYF.